These 30 T cell receptor beta chains were all obtained from the same sample, sequenced in a study of T cell responses to AZD1222 COVID-19 vaccine. Profiled with immunoSEQ multiplex PCR; TCRdb holds only in-frame clones, not every one. Of 150,000 to 200,000 clones listed, just over 85% are singletons. This specimen consisted of peripheral blood, obtained 28 days after the second AZD1222 dose. These receptors were obtained from an adult who received the AZD1222 COVID-19 vaccine.

Here the CDR3 reads CASSPRDTQNTEAFF. CDR3 DNA: TGTGCCAGCTCACCACGGGACACCCAAAACACTGAAGCTTTCTTT. J is TRBJ1-1 and V is TRBV18, with TRBD1 as a possible D gene (6 bases). Germline-derived CDR1 and CDR2 are KGHSH and LQKENI. CDR3 length: 15 residues. Trimming left V 1 base short and J 2 bases short, with 11 bases between.

The rearrangement links TRBV18 to TRBJ2-4, with TRBD1 identical over 8 bases. From germline, CDR1 is KGHSH and CDR2 LQKENI. V trimming: 4 bases; J trimming: 8 bases; junction bases outside the gene matches: 7. This CDR3 is 14 amino acids long. The CDR3 reads CASSQLTGVDIQYF. The DNA of the CDR3 is TGTGCCAGCTCACAATTGACAGGGGTAGACATTCAGTACTTC.

The chain is built from TRBV5-1 and TRBJ1-3; D uncertain. Germline V gives CDR1 SGHRS, CDR2 YFSETQ. Trimming cost V 2 bases and J 4 bases, with 10 bases left between them. The CDR3 consists of 14 residues. CDR3 nucleotide sequence: TGCGCCAGCAGCTTTGGAGACGCAGGAAACACCATATATTTT. Translating it yields CASSFGDAGNTIYF.

With respect to this clone: Additional DNA sequences in this sample encode the identical CDR3. The V and J genes are TRBV3-1 (or the pseudogene TRBV3-2) and TRBJ2-3, with 11 bases matching TRBD2. V shed 2 bases and J 1 base; nucleotides not matched to a gene: 11. Germline V gene sequence: CDR1 LGHDT, CDR2 YNNKEL (reference sequence). The CDR3 runs to 19 residues. The CDR3 DNA is TGTGCCAGCAGCCAACGCCCTAGCGGGGGGACCTGGGGCACAGATACGCAGTATTTT. Residues: CASSQRPSGGTWGTDTQYF.

The chain combines TRBV7-6 with TRBJ2-1, with D possibly TRBD2 on 6 matching bases. Germline loops: CDR1 SGHVS, CDR2 FNYEAQ. The CDR3 loop spans 16 amino acids. The ends were cut back, 2 bases at V and 7 bases at J, with 18 bases in the middle. The CDR3 region has the DNA TGTGCCAGCAGCTTAACCTGGGGACGGACTAAAAATGAGCAGTTCTTC. The encoded protein is CASSLTWGRTKNEQFF.

J is TRBJ1-2 and V is TRBV6-5; 7 bases line up with TRBD1. The V and J ends lost 6 bases and 7 bases, in that order; junction bases with no gene match: 8. This CDR3 is 13 amino acids long. Per the germline V gene, CDR1 is MNHEY and CDR2 is SVGAGI. In nucleotides, the CDR3 is TGTGCCAGCAGCTCCCACAGGGGTGGTGGCTACACCTTC. This codes for CASSSHRGGGYTF.

Only a few counts were recorded for this clone. The chain joins TRBV5-1 to TRBJ1-6, with no clear D. The V and J ends lost 1 base and 9 bases respectively, with 14 bases between them. The CDR3 is 15 amino acids. Germline V lookup: CDR1 SGHRS, CDR2 YFSETQ. The CDR3 loop reads CASSLSLRGSSPLHF. The CDR3 DNA reads as TGCGCCAGCAGCTTGTCGTTGAGAGGGTCTTCACCCCTCCACTTT.

The chain combines TRBV30 with TRBJ1-1; a possible D gene is TRBD1 (5 bases). The CDR3 totals 11 residues. V lost 5 bases and J 9 bases, leaving 13 bases between the germline ends. Germline CDR1 and CDR2: GTSNPN and SVGIG (reference sequence). CDR3 nucleotides: TGTGCCTGGGGTTTGGGACGGAAAGCTTTCTTT. As protein: CAWGLGRKAFF.

This chain links TRBV4-1 with TRBJ2-3; D remains unclear. The V end was cut by 1 base, the J end by 5 bases, with 7 bases between. The CDR3 spans 13 residues. CDR1 MGHRA and CDR2 YSYEKL come from the germline V gene. The CDR3 is CASSQGQVDTQYF. The CDR3 DNA reads as TGCGCCAGCAGCCAAGGTCAGGTAGATACGCAGTATTTT.

This rearrangement joins TRBV6-2 or TRBV6-3 to TRBJ1-1; D uncertain. V lost 5 bases to trimming and J lost 0 bases, with 10 bases between them. This CDR3 spans 14 amino acids. Germline V gene sequence: CDR1 MNHEY, CDR2 SVGEGT. The CDR3 DNA follows: TGTGCCAGCAGTACGACACCTTTGAACACTGAAGCTTTCTTT. Translating gives CASSTTPLNTEAFF.

There are a few counts of this clone. The chain carries TRBV6-1 and TRBJ1-6; unclear D gene. The CDR3 runs to 15 residues. Germline V gene lookup returns CDR1 MNHNS and CDR2 SASEGT. V was trimmed by 3 bases and J by 7 bases, leaving 13 bases between them. CDR3 sequence: CASSDVGRMNSPLHF. In DNA, the CDR3 is TGTGCCAGCAGTGATGTCGGACGTATGAATTCACCCCTCCACTTT.

As for this clone: The sample has other DNA sequences that encode this CDR3 too. V usage is TRBV5-1 and J usage is TRBJ2-5; D is uncertain. Germline CDR1 SGHRS, CDR2 YFSETQ. The V end was cut by 1 base, the J end by 0 bases, with 7 bases between. The CDR3 runs 14 residues. The CDR3 DNA is TGCGCCAGCAGCTTGACGGGTTACCAAGAGACCCAGTACTTC. Protein sequence: CASSLTGYQETQYF. Full variable domain (outside the CDR3, taken from reference TRBV5-1 and TRBJ2-5): KAGVTQTPRYLIKTRGQQVTLSCSPISGHRSVSWYQQTPGQGLQFLFEYFSETQRNKGNFPGRFSGRQFSNSRSEMNVSTLELGDSALYLCASSLTGYQETQYFGPGTRLLVL.

This rearrangement joins TRBV28 to TRBJ1-5; no clear D gene. The CDR3 loop spans 14 amino acids. V lost 6 bases and J 6 bases, leaving 15 bases between the germline ends. Germline V gene sequence: CDR1 MDHEN, CDR2 SYDVKM. CDR3 protein: CASRGPPVGQPQHF. CDR3 sequence (DNA): TGTGCCAGCAGAGGACCCCCAGTGGGTCAGCCCCAGCATTTT.

The count of this clone is one. The chain has TRBV2 and TRBJ1-2, with no clear D. The CDR3 has 13 amino acids. The germline gives CDR1 SNHLY, CDR2 FYNNEI. V was shortened by 6 bases and J by 3 bases, with 11 bases between the two germline ends. This CDR3 reads CASSQLPDYGYTF. The DNA for the CDR3 is TGTGCCAGCAGCCAATTGCCTGACTATGGCTACACCTTC.

This sequence joins TRBV6-6 and TRBJ1-2; D perhaps matches TRBD1 (6 bases). Trimming shortened V by 7 bases and J by 0 bases, and 12 bases separated the two germline ends. This CDR3 has 14 amino acids. Germline CDR1 is MNHNY and CDR2 is SVGAGI (reference sequence). The CDR3 nucleotides read TGTGCCAGCATCGACAGGCCTGCTAACTATGGCTACACCTTC. Translated: CASIDRPANYGYTF.

The CDR3 loop reads CASRTGVGNTIYF. DNA for the CDR3: TGTGCCAGCAGGACAGGGGTAGGAAACACCATATATTTT. This rearrangement joins TRBV5-6 to TRBJ1-3, with 8 bases lining up with TRBD1. This CDR3 contains 13 residues. V lost 5 bases to trimming and J lost 4 bases; unmatched junction nucleotides: 2. Germline V gene lookup returns CDR1 SGHDT and CDR2 YYEEEE. Together with reference TRBV5-6 and TRBJ1-3, the CDR3 gives the full variable domain: DAGVTQSPTHLIKTRGQQVTLRCSPKSGHDTVSWYQQALGQGPQFIFQYYEEEERQRGNFPDRFSGHQFPNYSSELNVNALLLGDSALYLCASRTGVGNTIYFGEGSWLTVV.

The CDR3 reads CASSYGRGYGYTF. CDR3 DNA sequence: TGTGCCAGCAGTTATGGCAGGGGCTATGGCTACACCTTC. The chain uses TRBV27 and TRBJ1-2, with a tentative D call TRBD1 (6 bases). Trimming stripped 4 bases from V and 4 bases from J, with 10 bases between. Germline V CDR1 and CDR2: MNHEY, SMNVEV (reference sequence). This CDR3 spans 13 amino acids.

Worth noting for this clone: At one end, the junction sequence differs from germline, possibly due to a read error. This CDR3 is CASRAGTKETQYF. CDR3 nucleotide sequence: TGTGCTAGCAGGGCGGGGACTAAAGAGACCCAGTACTTC. The chain combines TRBV2 with TRBJ2-5, with 7 bases lining up with TRBD2. The germline gives CDR1 SNHLY, CDR2 FYNNEI. The CDR3 loop spans 13 amino acids.

The gene calls are TRBV2 and TRBJ1-4; 10 bases line up with TRBD1. CDR1 is SNHLY and CDR2 is FYNNEI in the germline V gene. J was trimmed by 6 bases and V by 6 bases; bases with no gene match: 7. CDR3 length: 15 residues. The CDR3 reads CASRVRQGADEKLFF. CDR3 bases: TGTGCCAGCAGGGTACGACAGGGGGCCGATGAAAAACTGTTTTTT.

This clone was seen a single time. The chain carries TRBV13 and TRBJ2-3, with a weak D call TRBD2 (7 bases). V gave up 8 bases and J gave up 3 bases, with 21 bases separating them. CDR1 is PRHDT and CDR2 is FYEKMQ in the germline V gene (reference sequence). CDR3 length equals 16 residues. The CDR3 here is CASEGEGEGETDTQYF. The CDR3 nucleotides are TGTGCCAGCGAGGGCGAGGGGGAGGGGGAAACAGATACGCAGTATTTT. Supplemented by reference TRBV13 and TRBJ2-3, the full variable domain reads AAGVIQSPRHLIKEKRETATLKCYPIPRHDTVYWYQQGPGQDPQFLISFYEKMQSDKGSIPDRFSAQQFSDYHSELNMSSLELGDSALYFCASEGEGEGETDTQYFGPGTRLTVL.

The chain recombines TRBV2 with TRBJ1-5, with D hard to call. Germline values: CDR1 SNHLY, CDR2 FYNNEI. V gave up 6 bases and J gave up 5 bases, with 5 bases separating them. The length of the CDR3 is 11 residues. The DNA for the CDR3 is TGTGCCAGCAGGAATGATCAGCCCCAGCATTTT. Translation: CASRNDQPQHF. Looking up the rest from reference TRBV2 and TRBJ1-5 gives the full variable domain: EPEVTQTPSHQVTQMGQEVILRCVPISNHLYFYWYRQILGQKVEFLVSFYNNEISEKSEIFDDQFSVERPDGSNFTLKIRSTKLEDSAMYFCASRNDQPQHFGDGTRLSIL.

This chain uses TRBV3-1 (or the pseudogene TRBV3-2) with TRBJ1-1; D is unresolved. The CDR3 runs to 15 residues. V dropped 0 bases and J dropped 1 base, with 9 bases sitting between them. Germline-derived CDR1 and CDR2 are LGHDT and YNNKEL (reference sequence). The DNA of the CDR3 is TGTGCCAGCAGCCAAGATCACGACTGGAACACTGAAGCTTTCTTT. It encodes CASSQDHDWNTEAFF.

V is TRBV5-1 and J is TRBJ2-5, with 9 bases matching TRBD1. The CDR3 sequence is 16 residues long. The germline gives CDR1 SGHRS, CDR2 YFSETQ. The ends lost 0 bases at V and 6 bases at J; junction bases unmatched: 9. DNA for the CDR3: TGCGCCAGCAGCTTGGGCCCAGGGACAGGGCAAAAGACCCAGTACTTC. It is translated as CASSLGPGTGQKTQYF. Full variable domain (missing parts from reference TRBV5-1 and TRBJ2-5): KAGVTQTPRYLIKTRGQQVTLSCSPISGHRSVSWYQQTPGQGLQFLFEYFSETQRNKGNFPGRFSGRQFSNSRSEMNVSTLELGDSALYLCASSLGPGTGQKTQYFGPGTRLLVL.

This chain links TRBV18 with TRBJ2-5, with 9 positions matching TRBD1. The CDR3 loop spans 15 amino acids. The germline CDR1 and CDR2 sequences are KGHSH and LQKENI. The junction had 7 bases not matched to a gene; V was cut back by 4 bases and J by 4 bases. CDR3 loop: CASSLTGGLGETQYF. As DNA, the CDR3 is TGTGCCAGCTCACTCACAGGGGGCCTTGGAGAGACCCAGTACTTC.

The rearrangement joins TRBV24-1 to TRBJ1-1; D ambiguous. The germline V gene encodes CDR1 KGHDR and CDR2 SFDVKD. This CDR3 comprises 15 residues. The germline V and J ends were trimmed by 7 bases and 10 bases, with 24 bases remaining between them. The CDR3, as DNA: TGTGCCACCAGCCTCCGTTTGCTGCGGTCCGACGGAGCTTTCTTT. Translating it yields CATSLRLLRSDGAFF.

This clone has just one count. For the CDR3, the DNA is TGTGCCAGTAGTATTATGCAGGGGGCTGCGACTGAGCAGTACTTC. It is translated as CASSIMQGAATEQYF. The rearrangement links TRBV19 to TRBJ2-7, with 8 bases that match TRBD1. V trimming: 3 bases; J trimming: 7 bases; junction bases outside the gene matches: 11. Germline V gives CDR1 LNHDA, CDR2 SQIVND (reference sequence). CDR3 length: 15 amino acids. The entire variable domain, with the rest obtained from reference TRBV19 and TRBJ2-7, is as follows: DGGITQSPKYLFRKEGQNVTLSCEQNLNHDAMYWYRQDPGQGLRLIYYSQIVNDFQKGDIAEGYSVSREKKESFPLTVTSAQKNPTAFYLCASSIMQGAATEQYFGPGTRLTVT.

The rearrangement uses TRBV29-1 and TRBJ2-3, with 7 bases identical to TRBD1. Germline-derived CDR1 and CDR2 are SQVTM and ANQGSEA. The CDR3 consists of 12 residues. Losses at the gene ends were 6 bases for V and 4 bases for J; bases not matched to a gene: 4. CDR3 nucleotides: TGCAGCGTCGACAGGGCGGCAGATACGCAGTATTTT. Its protein product is CSVDRAADTQYF.

The genes are TRBV7-2 and TRBJ2-4, with 8 bases aligning to TRBD1. Germline CDR1 SGHTA, CDR2 FQGNSA. The CDR3 is 16 residues long. V gave up 3 bases and J gave up 5 bases; unmatched junction bases: 9. The chain's CDR3 is CASSFRWAGGENIQYF. The CDR3 coding sequence is TGTGCCAGCAGCTTTAGGTGGGCAGGGGGCGAAAACATTCAGTACTTC.

The genes are TRBV6-5 and TRBJ2-7; 11 positions match TRBD2. V shed 9 bases, J shed 6 bases, and the junction held 13 bases outside the gene matches. The germline V gene has CDR1 MNHEY and CDR2 SVGAGI. CDR3 length: 15 residues. This chain's CDR3 is CASYSSGREDREQYF. CDR3 sequence (DNA): TGTGCCAGTTATAGTAGCGGGAGGGAGGATCGCGAGCAGTACTTC.

The chain joins TRBV11-2 to TRBJ2-5; 7 bases match TRBD2. CDR1 and CDR2 from the germline V gene are SGHAT and FQNNGV. The CDR3 length is 16 residues. The V gene end was trimmed by 1 base and the J gene end by 5 bases; junction bases not matched to a gene: 10. The CDR3 region has the DNA TGTGCCAGCAGCTTAGCTTCTAGCGGTTCAGGGGAGACCCAGTACTTC. Its translation: CASSLASSGSGETQYF.